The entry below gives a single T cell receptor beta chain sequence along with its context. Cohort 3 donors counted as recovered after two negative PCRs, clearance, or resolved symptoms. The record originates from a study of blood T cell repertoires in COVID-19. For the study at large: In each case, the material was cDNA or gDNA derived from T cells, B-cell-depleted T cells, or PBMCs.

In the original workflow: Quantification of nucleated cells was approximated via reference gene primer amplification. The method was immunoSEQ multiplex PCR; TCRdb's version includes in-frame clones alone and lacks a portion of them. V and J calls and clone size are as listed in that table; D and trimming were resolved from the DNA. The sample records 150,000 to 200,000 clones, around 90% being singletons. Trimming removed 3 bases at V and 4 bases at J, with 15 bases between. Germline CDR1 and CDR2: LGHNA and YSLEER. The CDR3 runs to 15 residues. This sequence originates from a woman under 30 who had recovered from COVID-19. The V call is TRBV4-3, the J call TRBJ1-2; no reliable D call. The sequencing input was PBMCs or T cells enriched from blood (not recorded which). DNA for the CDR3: TGCGCCAGCAGCCATTCCTCACAGTTTACCTATGGCTACACCTTC. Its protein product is CASSHSSQFTYGYTF.